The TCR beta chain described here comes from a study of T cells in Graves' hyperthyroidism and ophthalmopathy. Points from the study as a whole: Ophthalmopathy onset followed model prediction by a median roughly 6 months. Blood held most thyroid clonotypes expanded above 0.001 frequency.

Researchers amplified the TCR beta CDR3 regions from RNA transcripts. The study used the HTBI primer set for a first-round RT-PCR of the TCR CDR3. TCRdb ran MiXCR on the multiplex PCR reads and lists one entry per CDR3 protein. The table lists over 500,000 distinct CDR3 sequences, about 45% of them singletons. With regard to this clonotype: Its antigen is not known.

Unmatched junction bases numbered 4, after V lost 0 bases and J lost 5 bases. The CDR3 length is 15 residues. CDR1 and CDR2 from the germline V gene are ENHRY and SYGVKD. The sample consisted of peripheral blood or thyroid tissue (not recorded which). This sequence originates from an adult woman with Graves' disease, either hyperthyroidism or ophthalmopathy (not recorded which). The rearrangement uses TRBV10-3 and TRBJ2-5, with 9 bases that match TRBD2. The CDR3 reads CAISESPSGTETQYF. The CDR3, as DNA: TGTGCCATCAGTGAGTCGCCTAGCGGGACGGAGACCCAGTACTTC.